Below, 17 T cell receptor beta chains from the same sample are listed, as sequenced in a study of blood T cell repertoires in COVID-19. Sequencing used immunoSEQ multiplex PCR; TCRdb keeps in-frame clones, though not all of them. The table shows over 350,000 clones, with 80% to 90% occurring only once. Input material: peripheral blood. Receptors were obtained from a woman in her thirties with active or convalescent COVID-19.

The chain links TRBV2 to TRBJ2-5, with TRBD1 identical over 7 bases. Germline assignment: CDR1 SNHLY and CDR2 FYNNEI. The CDR3 is made up of 15 amino acids. Losses at the gene ends were 2 bases for V and 4 bases for J; bases not matched to a gene: 7. The CDR3 loop reads CASSEKGATGETQYF. The CDR3 DNA follows: TGTGCCAGCAGTGAAAAGGGGGCAACGGGAGAGACCCAGTACTTC.

The chain couples TRBV6-6 to TRBJ1-6; TRBD1 agrees at 8 bases. Germline trimming cut 5 bases from V and 6 bases from J; bases unmatched to any gene: 15. CDR3 size: 18 residues. Per the germline V gene, CDR1 is MNHNY and CDR2 is SVGAGI (reference sequence). CDR3 sequence (DNA): TGTGCCAGCAGTCCTATGGCAGGGGGCGCCTGGAGTAATTCACCCCTCCACTTT. Residues: CASSPMAGGAWSNSPLHF.

The chain employs TRBV7-2 and TRBJ2-2, with TRBD1 as a possible D gene (6 bases). The CDR3 is 12 residues long. Per germline, CDR1 SGHTA and CDR2 FQGNSA. The V end was cut by 11 bases, the J end by 5 bases, with 12 bases between. The CDR3 is CASKGGTGELFF. The CDR3 DNA sequence: TGTGCCTCCAAAGGGGGAACCGGGGAGCTGTTTTTT.

This clone was seen only a few times. The chain links TRBV7-9 to TRBJ2-7; 10 bases are shared with TRBD2. The CDR3 is 15 residues long. The J segment lost 6 bases and the V segment lost 1 base, leaving 6 bases of the junction unmatched. Germline values: CDR1 SEHNR, CDR2 FQNEAQ (reference sequence). CDR3 DNA: TGTGCCAGCAGCTTAGGTCCTAGCGGGAGCACCGAGCAGTACTTC. Translating gives CASSLGPSGSTEQYF.

This chain links TRBV6-2 or TRBV6-3 with TRBJ1-1; no firm D call. Trimming took off 6 bases at V and 0 bases at J, with 14 bases between the two ends. Germline-derived CDR1 and CDR2 are MNHEY and SVGEGT. The CDR3 loop spans 15 amino acids. CDR3 DNA sequence: TGTGCCAGCAGACCTAGCGGAGTGATGAACACTGAAGCTTTCTTT. Translating gives CASRPSGVMNTEAFF.

This sequence joins TRBV3-1 (or the pseudogene TRBV3-2) and TRBJ2-3; TRBD2 matches at 13 bases. The trim removed 4 bases at V and 3 bases at J, leaving 10 bases unmatched. CDR1 is LGHDT and CDR2 is YNNKEL in the germline V gene (reference sequence). The CDR3 sequence is 18 residues long. The CDR3 spells CASSPTSGRSLSTDTQYF. DNA of the CDR3: TGTGCCAGCAGCCCGACTAGCGGGAGGAGTCTCAGTACAGATACGCAGTATTTT.

V usage is TRBV6-2 or TRBV6-3 and J usage is TRBJ1-5; 9 bases agree with TRBD1. V was pared by 5 bases and J by 8 bases, with 7 bases of the junction left unmatched. From germline, CDR1 is MNHEY and CDR2 SVGEGT. This CDR3 region has 14 residues. The DNA of the CDR3 is TGTGCCAGCAGTACAACAGGGGGCTTGAAGCCCCAGCATTTT. The encoded protein is CASSTTGGLKPQHF.

The rearrangement uses TRBV4-2 and TRBJ1-2, with 11 bases that match TRBD1. V gave up 4 bases and J gave up 1 base; unmatched junction bases: 8. CDR1 LGHNA and CDR2 YNFKEQ come from the germline V gene. The CDR3 is 17 amino acids. This chain's CDR3 is CASSPRTGGLFNYGYTF. As DNA, the CDR3 is TGTGCCAGCAGCCCCCGGACAGGGGGCCTTTTTAACTATGGCTACACCTTC.

This clone was detected only a few times. This chain uses TRBV11-2 with TRBJ1-1; 8 nucleotides match TRBD1. Germline V gene lookup returns CDR1 SGHAT and CDR2 FQNNGV. This CDR3 spans 15 amino acids. Trimming removed 3 bases from V and 6 bases from J; junction bases left unmatched: 9. The DNA of the CDR3 is TGTGCCAGCAGCTTCCCGACAGGGGAGCGTGCTGAAGCTTTCTTT. Residues: CASSFPTGERAEAFF.

This chain connects TRBV15 to TRBJ1-3, with TRBD1 as a possible D gene (5 bases). The CDR3 runs 15 residues. From germline, CDR1 is LNHNV and CDR2 YYDKDF (reference sequence). Trimming took 0 bases from V and 4 from J, leaving 10 bases between them. The CDR3: CATSRDRGEGNTIYF. For the CDR3, the DNA is TGTGCCACCAGCAGAGACCGGGGGGAGGGAAACACCATATATTTT.

The chain links TRBV6-5 to TRBJ1-2, with 8 positions matching TRBD1. CDR3 length: 14 amino acids. Germline V lookup: CDR1 MNHEY, CDR2 SVGAGI. Trimming took 7 bases from V and 8 from J; bases not matched to a gene: 12. The DNA of the CDR3 is TGTGCCAGCAATTCCCCGACAGGGGTCGGCGGCTACACCTTC. It yields the protein CASNSPTGVGGYTF.

CDR3 coding DNA: TGTGCCAGCAGACTTACGGAAGCTTTCTTT. It codes for CASRLTEAFF. The V and J genes are TRBV12-3 or TRBV12-4 and TRBJ1-1; D call uncertain. The CDR3 runs 10 residues. V shed 6 bases and J shed 8 bases, with 7 bases lying between them.

This sequence joins TRBV11-2 and TRBJ1-2; 11 bases are shared with TRBD1. The V gene's germline CDR1 is SGHAT and CDR2 FQNNGV. The V segment lost 4 bases and the J segment 4 bases; nucleotides outside the gene matches: 14. This CDR3 spans 18 amino acids. CDR3 loop: CASSSHRDRGKHFYGYTF. The CDR3 coding sequence is TGTGCCAGCAGCTCCCACCGGGACAGGGGGAAGCATTTCTATGGCTACACCTTC.

This sequence joins TRBV4-1 and TRBJ1-6; tentative D call: TRBD1 (5 bases). The CDR3 has 13 residues. Germline assignment: CDR1 MGHRA and CDR2 YSYEKL. V was clipped by 1 base and J by 11 bases, with 9 bases between them. The CDR3 sequence is CASSQGTGTPLHF. CDR3 DNA sequence: TGCGCCAGCAGCCAAGGTACAGGCACACCCCTCCACTTT.

The rearrangement uses TRBV5-1 and TRBJ1-2; D gene unclear. The germline V gene has CDR1 SGHRS and CDR2 YFSETQ. This CDR3 region has 13 residues. V was trimmed by 5 bases and J by 5 bases, leaving 13 bases between them. The CDR3 bases are TGCGCCAGCAGTGAGACACAGATTTATGGCTACACCTTC. Translating it yields CASSETQIYGYTF.

This clone was seen only once. The rearrangement uses TRBV6-6 and TRBJ1-5, with TRBD1 as a possible D gene (5 bases). Germline lookup yields CDR1 MNHNY and CDR2 SVGAGI (reference sequence). This CDR3 region has 13 residues. With 6 bases removed from V and 5 bases from J, the gap between germline ends came to 11 bases. The CDR3 region is CASSVTEDQPQHF. CDR3 nucleotide sequence: TGTGCCAGCAGCGTGACAGAAGATCAGCCCCAGCATTTT.

This clone showed up just once. The J gene is TRBJ1-5, the V gene TRBV12-3 or TRBV12-4; D is ambiguous. The CDR3 covers 12 residues. V was clipped by 5 bases and J by 11 bases, with 13 bases between them. The CDR3 DNA follows: TGTGCCAGCAGTACTGACCCCGGGGCCCAGCATTTT. The encoded protein is CASSTDPGAQHF.